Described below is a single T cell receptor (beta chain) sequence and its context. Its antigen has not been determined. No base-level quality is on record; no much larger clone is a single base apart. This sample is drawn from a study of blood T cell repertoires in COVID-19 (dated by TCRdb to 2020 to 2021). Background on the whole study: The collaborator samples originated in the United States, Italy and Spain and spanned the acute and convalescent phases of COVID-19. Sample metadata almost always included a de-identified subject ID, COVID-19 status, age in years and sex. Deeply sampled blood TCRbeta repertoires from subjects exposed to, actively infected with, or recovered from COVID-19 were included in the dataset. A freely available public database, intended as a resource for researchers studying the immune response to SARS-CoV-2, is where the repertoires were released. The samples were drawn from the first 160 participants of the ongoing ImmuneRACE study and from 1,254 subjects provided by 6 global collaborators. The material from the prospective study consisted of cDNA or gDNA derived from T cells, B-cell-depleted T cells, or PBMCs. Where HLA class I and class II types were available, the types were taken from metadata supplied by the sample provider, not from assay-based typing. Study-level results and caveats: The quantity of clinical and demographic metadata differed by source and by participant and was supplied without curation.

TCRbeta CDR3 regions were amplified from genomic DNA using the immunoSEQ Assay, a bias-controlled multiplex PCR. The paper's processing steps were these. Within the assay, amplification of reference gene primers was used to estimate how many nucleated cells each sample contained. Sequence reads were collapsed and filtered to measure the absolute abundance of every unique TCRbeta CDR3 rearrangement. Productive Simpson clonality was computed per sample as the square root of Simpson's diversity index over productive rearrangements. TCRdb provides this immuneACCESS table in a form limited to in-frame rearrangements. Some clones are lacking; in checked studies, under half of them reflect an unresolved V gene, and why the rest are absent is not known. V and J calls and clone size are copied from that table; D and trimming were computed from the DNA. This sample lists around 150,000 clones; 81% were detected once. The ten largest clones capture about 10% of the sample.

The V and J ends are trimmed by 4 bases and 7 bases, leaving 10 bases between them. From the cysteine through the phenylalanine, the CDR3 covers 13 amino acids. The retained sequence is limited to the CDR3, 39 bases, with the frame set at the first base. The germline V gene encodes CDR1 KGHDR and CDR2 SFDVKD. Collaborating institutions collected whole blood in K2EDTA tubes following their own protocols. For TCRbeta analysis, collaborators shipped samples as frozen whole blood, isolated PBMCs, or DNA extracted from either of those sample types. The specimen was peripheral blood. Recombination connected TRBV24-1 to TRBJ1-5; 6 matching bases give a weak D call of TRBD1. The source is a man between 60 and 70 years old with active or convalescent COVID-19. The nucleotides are TGTGCCACCAGTGAATCGACAGGCCAGCCCCAGCATTTT. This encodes CATSESTGQPQHF.